Sequencing of this T cell receptor (beta chain) was carried out in a study of CD8+ T cells in alopecia areata. The wider study: Tofacitinib ran for 6 to 18 months before 6 months off drug.

Isolated RNA was reverse transcribed into cDNA used as the sequencing template. Sequenced by immunoSEQ multiplex PCR; TCRdb stores in-frame clones only, minus some. Here the sample spans around 120,000 clones, 53% being singletons. Treatment given: oral pan-JAK inhibitor, 5-10 mg twice daily. In alopecia areata patients, both lesional scalp punch biopsies and peripheral blood were collected. Trimming stripped 2 bases from V and 9 bases from J, with 11 bases between. Germline CDR1 MNHNS, CDR2 SASEGT. The length of the CDR3 is 12 residues. The TCR sequence derives from a human donor with alopecia areata. Sequenced material: CD4+ T cells sorted from blood, taken at week 4, from a patient treated with tofacitinib. The chain combines TRBV6-1 with TRBJ2-7; D is unclear. CDR3 protein: CASSESTNAQYF. DNA for the CDR3: TGTGCCAGCAGTGAATCCACGAACGCGCAGTACTTC.